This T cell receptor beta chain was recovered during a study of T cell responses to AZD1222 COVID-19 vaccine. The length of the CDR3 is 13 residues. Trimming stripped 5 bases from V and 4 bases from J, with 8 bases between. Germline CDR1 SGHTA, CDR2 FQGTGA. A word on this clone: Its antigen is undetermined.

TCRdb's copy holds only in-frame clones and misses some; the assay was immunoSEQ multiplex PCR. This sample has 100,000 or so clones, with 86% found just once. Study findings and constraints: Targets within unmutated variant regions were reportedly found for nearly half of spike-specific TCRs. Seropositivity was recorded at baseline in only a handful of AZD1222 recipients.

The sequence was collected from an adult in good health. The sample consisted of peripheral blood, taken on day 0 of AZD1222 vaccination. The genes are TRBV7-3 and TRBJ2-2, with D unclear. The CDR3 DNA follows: TGTGCCAGCAGCCCCGACCCCACCGGGGAGCTGTTTTTT. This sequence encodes CASSPDPTGELFF.